This TCR beta chain was captured in a study of CD8+ T cells in alopecia areata. Findings and limits, study-wide: Normal skin's resident alphabeta T cells are sequenced alongside lesional scalp T cells. The study found TCR sharing across patients less clear than in mice, possibly for HLA reasons. Clonality was higher in lesional than normal scalp, especially in alopecia totalis/universalis.

RNA was isolated and reverse transcribed to cDNA, the sequencing template. Assay used: immunoSEQ multiplex PCR; TCRdb lists only in-frame clones, some missing. The sample contains roughly 35,000 clones, around three fifths of which appear only once. The CDR3 is 10 amino acids. As concerns this clone: Its matching antigen is unknown.

Obtained from alopecia areata patients were lesional scalp punch biopsies along with peripheral blood. The specimen was NKG2D-high CD8+ T cells sorted from blood. This chain uses TRBV21-1 with TRBJ2-1. TRBV21-1 is annotated as a pseudogene. The TCR was taken from a human donor with alopecia areata. The CDR3 DNA is TGTGCCAGCAGCAGCTTTGGGCAGTTCTTC. This gives the protein CASSSFGQFF.